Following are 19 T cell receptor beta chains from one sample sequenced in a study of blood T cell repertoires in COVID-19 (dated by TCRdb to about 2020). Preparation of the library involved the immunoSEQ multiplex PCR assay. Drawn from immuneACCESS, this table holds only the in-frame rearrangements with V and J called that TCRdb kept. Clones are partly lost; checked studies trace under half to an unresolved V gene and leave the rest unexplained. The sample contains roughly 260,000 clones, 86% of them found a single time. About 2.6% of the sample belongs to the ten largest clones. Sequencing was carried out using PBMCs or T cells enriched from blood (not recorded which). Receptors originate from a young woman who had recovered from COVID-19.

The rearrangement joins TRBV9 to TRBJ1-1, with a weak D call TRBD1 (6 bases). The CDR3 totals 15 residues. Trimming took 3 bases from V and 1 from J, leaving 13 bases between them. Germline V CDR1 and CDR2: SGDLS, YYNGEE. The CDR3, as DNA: TGTGCCAGCAGCGCGCAGGGACACTCGAACACTGAAGCTTTCTTT. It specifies CASSAQGHSNTEAFF. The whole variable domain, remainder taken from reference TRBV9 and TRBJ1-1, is DSGVTQTPKHLITATGQRVTLRCSPRSGDLSVYWYQQSLDQGLQFLIQYYNGEERAKGNILERFSAQQFPDLHSELNLSSLELGDSALYFCASSAQGHSNTEAFFGQGTRLTVV.

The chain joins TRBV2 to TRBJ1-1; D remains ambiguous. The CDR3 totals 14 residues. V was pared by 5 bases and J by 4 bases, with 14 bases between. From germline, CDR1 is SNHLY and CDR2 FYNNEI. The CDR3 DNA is TGTGCCAGCAGTCTCGGTCGGGGTTTCACTGAAGCTTTCTTT. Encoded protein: CASSLGRGFTEAFF.

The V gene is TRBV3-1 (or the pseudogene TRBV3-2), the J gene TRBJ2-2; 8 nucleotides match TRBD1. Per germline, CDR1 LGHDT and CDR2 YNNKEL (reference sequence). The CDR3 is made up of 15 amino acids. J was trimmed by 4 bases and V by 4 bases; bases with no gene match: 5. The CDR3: CASSPRTGTTGELFF. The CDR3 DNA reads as TGTGCCAGCAGCCCCCGGACAGGGACCACCGGGGAGCTGTTTTTT.

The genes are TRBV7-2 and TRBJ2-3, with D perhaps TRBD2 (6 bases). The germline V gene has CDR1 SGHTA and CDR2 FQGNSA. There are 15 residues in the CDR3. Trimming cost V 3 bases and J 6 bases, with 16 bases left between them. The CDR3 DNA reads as TGTGCCAGCAGCTTTTCCAGATCCCGGGGGGATACGCAGTATTTT. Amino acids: CASSFSRSRGDTQYF.

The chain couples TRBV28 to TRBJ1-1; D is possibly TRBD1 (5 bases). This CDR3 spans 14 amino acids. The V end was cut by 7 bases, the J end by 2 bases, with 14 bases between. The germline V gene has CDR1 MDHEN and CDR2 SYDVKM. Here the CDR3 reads CASIPPWGNTEAFF. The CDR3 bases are TGTGCCAGCATCCCCCCCTGGGGCAACACTGAAGCTTTCTTT.

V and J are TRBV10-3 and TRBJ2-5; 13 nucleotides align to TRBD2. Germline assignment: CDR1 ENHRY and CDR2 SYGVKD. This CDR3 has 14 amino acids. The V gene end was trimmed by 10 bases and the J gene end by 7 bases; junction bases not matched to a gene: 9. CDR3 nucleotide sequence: TGTGCCAGCGGGACTAGCGGGGAACCGGGGACCCAGTACTTC. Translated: CASGTSGEPGTQYF.

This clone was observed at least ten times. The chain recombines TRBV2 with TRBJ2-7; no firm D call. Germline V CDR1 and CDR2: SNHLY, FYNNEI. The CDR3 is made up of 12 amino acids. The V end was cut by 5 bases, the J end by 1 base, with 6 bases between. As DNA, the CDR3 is TGTGCCAGCAGTACTCAATCCTACGAGCAGTACTTC. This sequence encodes CASSTQSYEQYF.

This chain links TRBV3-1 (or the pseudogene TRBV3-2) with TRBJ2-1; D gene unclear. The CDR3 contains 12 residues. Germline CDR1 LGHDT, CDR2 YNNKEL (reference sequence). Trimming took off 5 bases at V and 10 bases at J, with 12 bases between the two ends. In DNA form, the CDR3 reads TGTGCCAGCAGCTTGACTGGCTTCGAGCAGTTCTTC. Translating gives CASSLTGFEQFF.

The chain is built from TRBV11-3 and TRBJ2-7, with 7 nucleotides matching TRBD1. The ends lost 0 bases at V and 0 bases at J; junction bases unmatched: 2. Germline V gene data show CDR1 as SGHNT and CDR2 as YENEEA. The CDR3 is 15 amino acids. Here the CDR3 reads CASSLETGASYEQYF. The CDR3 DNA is TGTGCCAGCAGCTTAGAAACAGGGGCCTCCTACGAGCAGTACTTC.

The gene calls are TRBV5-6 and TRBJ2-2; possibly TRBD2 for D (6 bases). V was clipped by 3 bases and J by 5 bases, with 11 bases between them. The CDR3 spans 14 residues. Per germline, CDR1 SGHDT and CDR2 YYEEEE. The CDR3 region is CASSSLSGTGELFF. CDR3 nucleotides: TGTGCCAGCAGCTCTCTTAGCGGTACCGGGGAGCTGTTTTTT.

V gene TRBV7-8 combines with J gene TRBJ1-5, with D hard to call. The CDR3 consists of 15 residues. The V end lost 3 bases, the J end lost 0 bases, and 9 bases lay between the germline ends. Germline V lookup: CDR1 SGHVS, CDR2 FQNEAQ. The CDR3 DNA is TGTGCCAGCAGCTTGGAGTTGTATAGCAATCAGCCCCAGCATTTT. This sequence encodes CASSLELYSNQPQHF.

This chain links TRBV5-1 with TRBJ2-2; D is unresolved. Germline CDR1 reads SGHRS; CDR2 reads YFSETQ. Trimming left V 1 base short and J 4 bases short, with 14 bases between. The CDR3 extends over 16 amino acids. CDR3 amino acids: CASSLSQDASTGELFF. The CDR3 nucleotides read TGCGCCAGCAGCTTGTCCCAGGATGCCAGCACCGGGGAGCTGTTTTTT.

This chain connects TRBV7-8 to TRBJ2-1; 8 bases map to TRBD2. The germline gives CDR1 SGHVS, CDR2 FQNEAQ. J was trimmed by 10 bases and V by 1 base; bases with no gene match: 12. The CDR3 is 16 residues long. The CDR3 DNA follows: TGTGCCAGCAGCTTAGTCGGGACTAGGAGAATGCAGGAGCAGTTCTTC. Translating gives CASSLVGTRRMQEQFF.

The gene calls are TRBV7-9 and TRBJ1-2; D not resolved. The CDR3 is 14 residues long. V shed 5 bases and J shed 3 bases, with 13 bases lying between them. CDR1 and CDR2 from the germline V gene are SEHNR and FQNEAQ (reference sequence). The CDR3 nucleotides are TGTGCCAGCAGCCCAGGCCTCGGGGACTATGGCTACACCTTC. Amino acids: CASSPGLGDYGYTF.

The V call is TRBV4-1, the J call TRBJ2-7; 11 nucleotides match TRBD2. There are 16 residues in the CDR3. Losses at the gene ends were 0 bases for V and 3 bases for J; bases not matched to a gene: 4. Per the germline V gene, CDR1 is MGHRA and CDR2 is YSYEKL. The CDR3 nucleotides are TGCGCCAGCAGCCAAGAAGGGACTAGCGGTCTCTACGAGCAGTACTTC. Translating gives CASSQEGTSGLYEQYF.

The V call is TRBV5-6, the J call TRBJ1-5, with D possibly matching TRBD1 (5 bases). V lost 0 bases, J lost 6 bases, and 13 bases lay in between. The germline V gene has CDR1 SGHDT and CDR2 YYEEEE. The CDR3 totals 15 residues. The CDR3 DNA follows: TGTGCCAGCAGCTTGGTGGCCCAGGGTGGTCAGCCCCAGCATTTT. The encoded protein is CASSLVAQGGQPQHF.

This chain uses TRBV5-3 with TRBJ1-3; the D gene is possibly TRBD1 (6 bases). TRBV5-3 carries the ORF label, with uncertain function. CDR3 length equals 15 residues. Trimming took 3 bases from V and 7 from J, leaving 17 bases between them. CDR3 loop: CARSSPPRGWNTIYF. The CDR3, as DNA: TGTGCCAGAAGCTCCCCGCCGAGGGGGTGGAACACCATATATTTT.

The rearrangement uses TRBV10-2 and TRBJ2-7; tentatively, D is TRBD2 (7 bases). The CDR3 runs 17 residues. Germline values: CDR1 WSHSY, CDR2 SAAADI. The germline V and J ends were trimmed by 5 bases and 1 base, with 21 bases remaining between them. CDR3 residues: CASSRGGGSARSYEQYF. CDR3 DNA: TGCGCCAGCAGTCGGGGAGGGGGATCCGCCCGGTCCTACGAGCAGTACTTC.

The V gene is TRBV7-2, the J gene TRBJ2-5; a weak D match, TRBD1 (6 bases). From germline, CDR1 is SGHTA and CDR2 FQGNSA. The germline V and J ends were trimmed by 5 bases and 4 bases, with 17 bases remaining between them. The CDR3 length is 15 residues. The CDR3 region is CASSPLKGHGETQYF. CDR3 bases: TGTGCCAGCAGCCCGTTGAAGGGACATGGAGAGACCCAGTACTTC.